This T cell receptor (beta chain) emerged from a study of blood T cell repertoires in COVID-19. Study information: Acute-phase and convalescent COVID-19 samples originated in the United States, Italy and Spain. T cells, B-cell-depleted T cells, or PBMCs provided the cDNA or gDNA that served as material.

Trimming stripped 3 bases from V and 2 bases from J, with 21 bases between. The CDR3 contains 18 residues. CDR1 SGHAT and CDR2 FQNNGV come from the germline V gene. As originally analysed: Amplification of reference gene primers was used by the study to estimate nucleated cell counts. Sequencing used immunoSEQ multiplex PCR; TCRdb keeps in-frame clones, though not all of them. The V and J calls and clone size were taken over from that table, and D and trimming were inferred from the DNA. The table includes under 150,000 clones, around 80% detected once. The sequence derives from an elderly woman in a cohort sampled during active or convalescent COVID-19. Sequenced material: peripheral blood. V is TRBV11-2 and J is TRBJ2-3; perhaps TRBD1 as D (6 bases). The CDR3 sequence: CASSFAQGVRGSTDTQYF. The CDR3 DNA sequence: TGTGCCAGCAGCTTTGCCCAGGGAGTCAGGGGATCCACAGATACGCAGTATTTT.